A selection of T cell receptor beta chains follows, all from one sample in a study of blood T cell repertoires in COVID-19. TCRdb's copy holds only in-frame clones and misses some; the assay was immunoSEQ multiplex PCR. The sample holds about 98,000 clones; approximately 86% are singletons and the top ten take under 13%. Sequencing was carried out using peripheral blood. These receptor sequences come from a man in his forties or fifties with acute or convalescent COVID-19. CDR3s include the opening cysteine and the closing phenylalanine or tryptophan. The order of the fields is J gene, D gene, V gene, clone size, CDR3 length, CDR3 DNA, CDR3 protein. A D gene is named only where the DNA matches it firmly. The size field is filled for only some rows; it gives once, few, many or a size class.

TRBJ2-3 TRBD2 TRBV7-9 - 15 TGTGCCAGCAGCTCCCGACTAGCGGGGTGGGATACGCAGTATTTT CASSSRLAGWDTQYF
TRBJ2-7 - TRBV2 - 11 TGTGCCAGCATAAGGGGTTACGAGCAGTACTTC CASIRGYEQYF
TRBJ2-1 TRBD2 TRBV7-2 once 14 TGTGCCAGCAGCACCTCAAGCGGGAGGAATGAGCAGTTCTTC CASSTSSGRNEQFF
TRBJ2-2 - TRBV5-1 - 15 TGCGCCAGCAGCACCAAGACTACCTCCACCGGGGAGCTGTTTTTT CASSTKTTSTGELFF
TRBJ1-1 - TRBV6-2/TRBV6-3 - 12 TGTGCCAGCAGCTCGGACCGGGGAGGAGCTTTCTTT CASSSDRGGAFF
TRBJ2-1 TRBD1 TRBV4-1 - 15 TGCGCCAGCAGCCAAGATCAGGGGGCTTACAATGAGCAGTTCTTC CASSQDQGAYNEQFF
TRBJ1-2 TRBD1 TRBV19 - 12 TGTGCCAGTTCTACAGGGGGTCATGGCTACACCTTC CASSTGGHGYTF
TRBJ2-5 - TRBV19 few 14 TGTGCCAGTAGTGTGCACAGCTCCAAAGAGACCCAGTACTTC CASSVHSSKETQYF
TRBJ2-7 - TRBV28 - 12 TGTGCCAGCAGCACTACTATATCCGAGCAGTACTTC CASSTTISEQYF
TRBJ2-1 - TRBV19 - 14 TGTGCCAGTAGTATAGACGGGAGTACAAATGAGCAGTTCTTC CASSIDGSTNEQFF
TRBJ2-7 - TRBV5-1 few 14 TGCGCCAGCAGCTTGGTTGTGACAGTGAGGGAGCAGTACTTC CASSLVVTVREQYF
TRBJ2-1 TRBD1 TRBV5-6 - 17 TGTGCCAGCAGCTCCCCAGAATCGGGACAGGTCAACAATGAGCAGTTCTTC CASSSPESGQVNNEQFF
TRBJ2-3 TRBD2 TRBV6-5 - 16 TGTGCCAGCAGTTCCCGACTAGCGGGGCCCACAGATACGCAGTATTTT CASSSRLAGPTDTQYF
TRBJ1-3 TRBD1 TRBV6-5 - 15 TGTGCCAGCAGGGGACAGGAATATTACGGAAACACCATATATTTT CASRGQEYYGNTIYF
TRBJ2-2 TRBD1 TRBV19 - 15 TGTGCCAGTAGCCGGACAGGACTTCTCACCGGGGAGCTGTTTTTT CASSRTGLLTGELFF
TRBJ2-7 - TRBV5-1 - 14 TGCGCCAGCAGCTTTGGGCTAGCGACGGAGGAGCAGTACTTC CASSFGLATEEQYF
TRBJ1-2 - TRBV19 - 11 TGTGCCAGTACGGTGAACTATGGCTACACCTTC CASTVNYGYTF
TRBJ1-6 TRBD1 TRBV5-1 - 15 TGCGCCAGCAGCGGCGGACAGGCGGATGGTTCACCCCTCCACTTT CASSGGQADGSPLHF
TRBJ1-6 - TRBV15 once 14 TGTGCCACCAGCGTCTTGCAGGGTTCTTCACCCCTCCACTTT CATSVLQGSSPLHF
TRBJ2-1 - TRBV11-3 - 13 TGTGCCAGCAGCTTAGGAGGGAAAGATGAGCAGTTCTTC CASSLGGKDEQFF
TRBJ1-3 - TRBV5-1 - 16 TGCGCCAGCAGCTTGAGGATCCAGGGCTCTGGAAACACCATATATTTT CASSLRIQGSGNTIYF
TRBJ2-7 TRBD2 TRBV4-2 - 15 TGTGCCAGCAGCCAAGGGCTAGCGGGGACCTACGAGCAGTACTTC CASSQGLAGTYEQYF
TRBJ2-7 - TRBV29-1 - 14 TGCAGCGTTGAAGGGGCGCCATACTCCTACGAGCAGTACTTC CSVEGAPYSYEQYF
TRBJ2-3 TRBD2 TRBV30 - 19 TGTGCCTGGAGTGTACCTCGCTCAACACTAGCGGAGAACACAGATACGCAGTATTTT CAWSVPRSTLAENTDTQYF
TRBJ1-6 - TRBV19 - 13 TGTGCCAGTAGTATCCCCGGGAATTCACCCCTCCACTTT CASSIPGNSPLHF
TRBJ2-3 - TRBV7-8 - 15 TGTGCCAGCAGCGGGGTGGGGGCCCGCACAGATACGCAGTATTTT CASSGVGARTDTQYF
TRBJ1-6 TRBD1 TRBV6-5 - 13 TGTGCCAGCAGAGGGACAGGGGATTCACCCCTCCACTTT CASRGTGDSPLHF
TRBJ2-2 - TRBV19 - 15 TGTGCCAGTAGTATAGTACAAAGGGGGACCGGGGAGCTGTTTTTT CASSIVQRGTGELFF
TRBJ2-6 - TRBV10-3 once 18 TGTGCCATCAGTGAGTCGGGGCCCGATCAATCTGGGGCCAACGTCCTGACTTTC CAISESGPDQSGANVLTF
TRBJ2-3 TRBD2 TRBV9 - 16 TGTGCCAGCAGCCCCGCGGGGGTTGGGTACACAGATACGCAGTATTTT CASSPAGVGYTDTQYF
TRBJ2-3 - TRBV5-4 - 14 TGTGCCAGCAGCTTGGGAGACAGGTCAGATACGCAGTATTTT CASSLGDRSDTQYF
TRBJ1-6 - TRBV27 - 16 TGTGCCAGCAGAACACAGCCGAACTCCTATAATTCACCCCTCCACTTT CASRTQPNSYNSPLHF
TRBJ2-2 TRBD1 TRBV5-1 - 15 TGCGCCAGCAGCCAAGGACAGGGCGGGACCGGGGAGCTGTTTTTT CASSQGQGGTGELFF
TRBJ1-1 - TRBV19 once 14 TGTGCCAGTAGTATAACAGGGCCAGGCACTGAAGCTTTCTTT CASSITGPGTEAFF
TRBJ1-6 TRBD1 TRBV11-2 - 17 TGTGCCAGCAGCTTAGAAGACAGGGGGCGCGGCAATTCACCCCTCCACTTT CASSLEDRGRGNSPLHF
TRBJ2-4 - TRBV7-6 - 15 TGTGCCAGCAGCCAGACACTCGGACTCGGAAACATTCAGTACTTC CASSQTLGLGNIQYF
TRBJ2-1 TRBD2 TRBV6-2/TRBV6-3 - 16 TGTGCCAGCAGCCCTAGGCCCCGGGGGGGGGACAATGAGCAGTTCTTC CASSPRPRGGDNEQFF
TRBJ1-3 - TRBV18 - 15 TGTGCCAGCTCTACCGGACGGGGCTCTGGAAACACCATATATTTT CASSTGRGSGNTIYF